This T cell receptor (beta chain) came from a study of blood T cell repertoires in COVID-19. Study overall: COVID-19 samples collected from the United States, Italy and Spain covered acute and convalescent phases. PBMCs, B-cell-depleted T cells, or T cells provided the cDNA or gDNA that made up the material.

Germline V gives CDR1 KGHDR, CDR2 SFDVKD. The V gene end was trimmed by 12 bases and the J gene end by 8 bases; junction bases not matched to a gene: 6. This CDR3 spans 11 amino acids. Study processing details: Counts of nucleated cells, estimated from reference gene primer amplification, were obtained. Profiled with immunoSEQ multiplex PCR; TCRdb holds only in-frame clones, not every one. That table furnishes V, J and clone size, whereas the DNA furnished D and trimming. The table lists about 190,000 clones, around 87% of them singletons. This TCR came from a man aged 50 or older with acute or convalescent COVID-19. Sequences were obtained from peripheral blood. V usage is TRBV24-1 and J usage is TRBJ2-1, with TRBD1 matching over 7 bases. The CDR3 nucleotides are TGTGCCTCACAGGGGAGTCATGAGCAGTTCTTC. Its protein is CASQGSHEQFF.